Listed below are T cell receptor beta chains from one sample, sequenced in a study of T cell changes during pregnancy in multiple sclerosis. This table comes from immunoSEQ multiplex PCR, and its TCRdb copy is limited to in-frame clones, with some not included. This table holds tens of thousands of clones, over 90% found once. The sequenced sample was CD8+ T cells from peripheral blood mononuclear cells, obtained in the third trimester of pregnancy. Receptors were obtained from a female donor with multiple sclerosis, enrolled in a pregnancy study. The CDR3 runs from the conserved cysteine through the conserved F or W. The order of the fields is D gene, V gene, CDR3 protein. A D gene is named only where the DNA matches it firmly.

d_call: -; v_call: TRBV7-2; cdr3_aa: CASSPSGQIYGYTF
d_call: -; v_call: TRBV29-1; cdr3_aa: CSVDMQGFTGELFF
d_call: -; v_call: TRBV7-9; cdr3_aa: CASSLRDYEQYF
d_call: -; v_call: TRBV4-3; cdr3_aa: CASSQSTGLGYGYTF
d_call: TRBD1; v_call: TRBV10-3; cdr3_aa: CAISGVPRGQPGNTIYF
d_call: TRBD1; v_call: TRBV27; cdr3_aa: CASSLSVGDRGYEKLFF
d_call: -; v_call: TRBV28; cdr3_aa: CASSPPSDGGQPQHF
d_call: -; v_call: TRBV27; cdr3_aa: CASSLLGTPPYEQYF
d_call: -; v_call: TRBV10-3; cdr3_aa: CAIRPSQNTEAFF
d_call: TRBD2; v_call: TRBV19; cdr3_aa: CASSPSGSRNEQFF
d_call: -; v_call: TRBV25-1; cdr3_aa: CATQKGFTEAFF
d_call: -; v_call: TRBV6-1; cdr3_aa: CASSEALRGSYEQYF
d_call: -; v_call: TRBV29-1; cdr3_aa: CSVRTAEYGYTF
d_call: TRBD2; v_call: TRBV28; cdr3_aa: CASSFKLAGVQGEQYF
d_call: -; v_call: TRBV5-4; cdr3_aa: CASSFWGGNTEAFF
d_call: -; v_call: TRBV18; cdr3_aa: CASSPNPSPDYGYTF
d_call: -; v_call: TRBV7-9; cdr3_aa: CASSPDSKGSKNIQYF
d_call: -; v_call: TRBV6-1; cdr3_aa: CASRQGSYEQYF
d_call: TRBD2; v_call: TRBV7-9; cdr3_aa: CAYSGGTGELFF
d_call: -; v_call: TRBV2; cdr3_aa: CASSAPAEQETQYF
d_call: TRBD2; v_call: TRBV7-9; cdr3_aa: CASSPRSGGPYEQYF
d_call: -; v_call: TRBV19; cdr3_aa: CASSIDGGKSGYSNQPQHF
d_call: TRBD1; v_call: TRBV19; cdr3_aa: CASSQDRRNEKLFF
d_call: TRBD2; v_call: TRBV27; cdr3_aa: CASSRLAGSYEQYF
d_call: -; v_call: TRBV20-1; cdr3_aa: CSARTRGGYTF
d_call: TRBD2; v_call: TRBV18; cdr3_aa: CASSPPSGSYNEQFF